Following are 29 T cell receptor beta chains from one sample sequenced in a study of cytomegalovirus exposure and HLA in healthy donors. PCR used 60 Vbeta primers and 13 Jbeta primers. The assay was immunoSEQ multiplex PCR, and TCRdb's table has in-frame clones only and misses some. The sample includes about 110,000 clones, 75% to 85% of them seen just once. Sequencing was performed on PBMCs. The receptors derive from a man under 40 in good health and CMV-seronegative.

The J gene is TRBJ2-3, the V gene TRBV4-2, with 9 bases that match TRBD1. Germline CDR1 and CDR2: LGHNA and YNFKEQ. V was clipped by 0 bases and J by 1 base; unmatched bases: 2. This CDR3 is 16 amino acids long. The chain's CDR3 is CASSQDYRGRTDTQYF. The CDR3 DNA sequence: TGTGCCAGCAGCCAAGATTACAGGGGGCGCACAGATACGCAGTATTTT.

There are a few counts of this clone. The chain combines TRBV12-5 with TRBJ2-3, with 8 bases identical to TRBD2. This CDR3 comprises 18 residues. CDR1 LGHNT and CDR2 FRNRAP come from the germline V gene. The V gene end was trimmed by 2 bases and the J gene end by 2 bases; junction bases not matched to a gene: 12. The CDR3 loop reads CASGLLADRGRNTDTQYF. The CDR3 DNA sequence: TGTGCTAGTGGTTTGCTCGCCGACCGCGGGAGGAACACAGATACGCAGTATTTT.

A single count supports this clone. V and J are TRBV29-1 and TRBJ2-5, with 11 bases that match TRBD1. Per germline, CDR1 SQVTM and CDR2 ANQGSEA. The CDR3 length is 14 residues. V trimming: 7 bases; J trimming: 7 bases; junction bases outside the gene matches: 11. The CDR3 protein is CSATPGQGVGTQYF. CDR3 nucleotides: TGCAGCGCTACACCGGGACAGGGGGTAGGGACCCAGTACTTC.

Written as DNA, the CDR3 is TGTGCCAGTAGTCCAATTCGGGACAGTGAAGCTTTCTTT. Translating it yields CASSPIRDSEAFF. The rearrangement joins TRBV19 to TRBJ1-1; 7 bases are a match to TRBD1. The germline V gene encodes CDR1 LNHDA and CDR2 SQIVND (reference sequence). The CDR3 has 13 amino acids. Losses at the gene ends were 5 bases for V and 7 bases for J; bases not matched to a gene: 7.

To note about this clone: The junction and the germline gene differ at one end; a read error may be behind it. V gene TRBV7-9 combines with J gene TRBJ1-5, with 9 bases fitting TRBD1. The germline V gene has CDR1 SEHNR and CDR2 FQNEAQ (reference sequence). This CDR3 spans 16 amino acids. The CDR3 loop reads CSSSLTTGGLGQPQHF. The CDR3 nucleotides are TGTTCCAGCAGCTTAACGACAGGGGGGCTCGGTCAGCCCCAGCATTTT. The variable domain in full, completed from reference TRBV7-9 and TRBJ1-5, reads DTGVSQNPRHKITKRGQNVTFRCDPISEHNRLYWYRQTLGQGPEFLTYFQNEAQLEKSRLLSDRFSAERPKGSFSTLEIQRTEQGDSAMYLCSSSLTTGGLGQPQHFGDGTRLSIL.

CDR3 sequence: CASSWSGSLEGYTF. The CDR3 coding sequence is TGTGCCAGCAGCTGGTCAGGGTCCTTAGAAGGCTACACCTTC. The genes are TRBV7-9 and TRBJ1-2, with a weak D call TRBD1 (5 bases). Trimming pared 4 bases from V and 8 bases from J, leaving 17 bases between. This CDR3 is 14 amino acids long. CDR1 SEHNR and CDR2 FQNEAQ come from the germline V gene (reference sequence).

DNA for the CDR3: TGCGCCAGCAGCCAAGGTCGGAACACTGAAGCTTTCTTT. Its translation is CASSQGRNTEAFF. The rearrangement uses TRBV4-3 and TRBJ1-1; D is uncertain. Deletions cut 1 base from V and 1 base from J, with 4 bases between. Germline V lookup: CDR1 LGHNA, CDR2 YSLEER. This CDR3 spans 13 amino acids.

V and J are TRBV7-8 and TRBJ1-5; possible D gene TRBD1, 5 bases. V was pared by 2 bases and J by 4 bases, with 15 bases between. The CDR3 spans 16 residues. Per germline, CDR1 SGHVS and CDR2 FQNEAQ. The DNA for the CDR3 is TGTGCCAGCAGCTTAAATGCTCGTAGGGGTAATCAGCCCCAGCATTTT. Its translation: CASSLNARRGNQPQHF.

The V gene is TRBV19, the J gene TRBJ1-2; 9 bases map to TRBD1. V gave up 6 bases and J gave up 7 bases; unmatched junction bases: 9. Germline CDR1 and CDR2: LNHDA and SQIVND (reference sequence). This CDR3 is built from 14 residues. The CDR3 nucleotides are TGTGCCAGTAGACGGCAACAGGGGGCTGCTGGCTACACCTTC. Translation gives CASRRQQGAAGYTF. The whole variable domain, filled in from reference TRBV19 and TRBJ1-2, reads DGGITQSPKYLFRKEGQNVTLSCEQNLNHDAMYWYRQDPGQGLRLIYYSQIVNDFQKGDIAEGYSVSREKKESFPLTVTSAQKNPTAFYLCASRRQQGAAGYTFGSGTRLTVV.

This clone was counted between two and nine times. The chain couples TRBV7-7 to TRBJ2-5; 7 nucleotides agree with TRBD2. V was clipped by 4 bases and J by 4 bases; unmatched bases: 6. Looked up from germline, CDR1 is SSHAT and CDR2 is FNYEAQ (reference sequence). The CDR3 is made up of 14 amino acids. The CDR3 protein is CASSWPGGGETQYF. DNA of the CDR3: TGTGCCAGCAGCTGGCCGGGAGGCGGAGAGACCCAGTACTTC. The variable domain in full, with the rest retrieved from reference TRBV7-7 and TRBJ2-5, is GAGVSQSPRYKVTKRGQDVTLRCDPISSHATLYWYQQALGQGPEFLTYFNYEAQPDKSGLPSDRFSAERPEGSISTLTIQRTEQRDSAMYRCASSWPGGGETQYFGPGTRLLVL.

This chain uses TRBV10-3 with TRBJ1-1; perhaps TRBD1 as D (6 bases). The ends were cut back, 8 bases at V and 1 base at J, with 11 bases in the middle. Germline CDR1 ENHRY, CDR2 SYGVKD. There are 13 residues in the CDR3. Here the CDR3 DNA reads TGTGCCATCGGAGAGGGACAGAACACTGAAGCTTTCTTT. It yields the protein CAIGEGQNTEAFF.

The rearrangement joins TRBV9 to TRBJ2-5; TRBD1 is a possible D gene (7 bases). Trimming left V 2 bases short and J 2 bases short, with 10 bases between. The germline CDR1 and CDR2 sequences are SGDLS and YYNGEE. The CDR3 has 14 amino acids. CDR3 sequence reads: CASSVRGQQETQYF. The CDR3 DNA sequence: TGTGCCAGCAGCGTGCGGGGACAGCAAGAGACCCAGTACTTC.

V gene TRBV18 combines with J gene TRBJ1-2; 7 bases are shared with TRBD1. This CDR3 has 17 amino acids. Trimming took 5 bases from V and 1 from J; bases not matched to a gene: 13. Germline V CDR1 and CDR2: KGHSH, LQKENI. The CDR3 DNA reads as TGTGCCAGCTCAAAAAATCCTACAGGGGAGAATAACTATGGCTACACCTTC. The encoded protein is CASSKNPTGENNYGYTF. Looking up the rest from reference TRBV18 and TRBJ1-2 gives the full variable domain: NAGVMQNPRHLVRRRGQEARLRCSPMKGHSHVYWYRQLPEEGLKFMVYLQKENIIDESGMPKERFSAEFPKEGPSILRIQQVVRGDSAAYFCASSKNPTGENNYGYTFGSGTRLTVV.

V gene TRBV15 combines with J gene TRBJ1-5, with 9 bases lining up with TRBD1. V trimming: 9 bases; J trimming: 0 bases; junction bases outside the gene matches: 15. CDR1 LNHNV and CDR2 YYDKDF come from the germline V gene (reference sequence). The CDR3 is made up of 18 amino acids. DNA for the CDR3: TGTGCCACAATAGCTTGGACAGGGGTACCCTATAGCAATCAGCCCCAGCATTTT. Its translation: CATIAWTGVPYSNQPQHF.

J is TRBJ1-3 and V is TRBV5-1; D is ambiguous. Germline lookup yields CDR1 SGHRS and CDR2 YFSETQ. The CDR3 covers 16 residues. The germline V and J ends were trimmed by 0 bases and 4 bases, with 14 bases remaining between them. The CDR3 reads CASSLVGPRHGNTIYF. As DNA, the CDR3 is TGCGCCAGCAGCTTGGTCGGTCCCCGCCACGGAAACACCATATATTTT. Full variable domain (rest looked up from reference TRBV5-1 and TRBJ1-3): KAGVTQTPRYLIKTRGQQVTLSCSPISGHRSVSWYQQTPGQGLQFLFEYFSETQRNKGNFPGRFSGRQFSNSRSEMNVSTLELGDSALYLCASSLVGPRHGNTIYFGEGSWLTVV.

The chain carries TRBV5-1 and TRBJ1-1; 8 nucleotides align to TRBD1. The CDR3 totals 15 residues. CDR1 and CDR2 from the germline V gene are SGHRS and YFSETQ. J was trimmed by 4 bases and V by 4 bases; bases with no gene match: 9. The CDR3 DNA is TGCGCCAGCAGCATAGGACAGGGAAGTCCCACTGAAGCTTTCTTT. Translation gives CASSIGQGSPTEAFF.

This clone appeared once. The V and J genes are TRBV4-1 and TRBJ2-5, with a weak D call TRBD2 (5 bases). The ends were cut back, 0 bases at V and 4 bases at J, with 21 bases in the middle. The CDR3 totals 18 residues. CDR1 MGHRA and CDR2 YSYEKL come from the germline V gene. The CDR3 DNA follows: TGCGCCAGCAGCCAAGAGGTATTTAACGGTCCCAGCGGAGAGACCCAGTACTTC. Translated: CASSQEVFNGPSGETQYF.

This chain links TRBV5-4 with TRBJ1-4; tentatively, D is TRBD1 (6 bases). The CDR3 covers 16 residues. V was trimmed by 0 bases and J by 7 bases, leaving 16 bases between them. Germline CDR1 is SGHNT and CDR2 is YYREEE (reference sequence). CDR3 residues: CASSLAAGTPTEKLFF. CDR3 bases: TGTGCCAGCAGCTTGGCCGCCGGGACACCTACTGAAAAACTGTTTTTT.

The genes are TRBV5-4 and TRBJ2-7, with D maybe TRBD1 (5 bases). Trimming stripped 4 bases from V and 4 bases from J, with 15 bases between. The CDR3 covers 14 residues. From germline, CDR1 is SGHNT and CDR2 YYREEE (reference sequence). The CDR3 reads CASSPGRGAYEQYF. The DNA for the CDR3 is TGTGCCAGCAGCCCGGGTAGGGGCGCTTACGAGCAGTACTTC.

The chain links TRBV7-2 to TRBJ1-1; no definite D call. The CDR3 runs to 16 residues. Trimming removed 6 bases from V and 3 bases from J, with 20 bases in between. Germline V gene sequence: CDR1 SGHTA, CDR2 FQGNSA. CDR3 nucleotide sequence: TGTGCCAGCAGTTTCGAGGGCCCTTACCTTCACACTGAAGCTTTCTTT. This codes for CASSFEGPYLHTEAFF.

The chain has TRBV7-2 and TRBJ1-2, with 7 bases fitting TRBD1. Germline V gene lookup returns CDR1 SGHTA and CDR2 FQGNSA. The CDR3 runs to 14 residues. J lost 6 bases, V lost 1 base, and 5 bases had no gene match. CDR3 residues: CASSLVTGANGYTF. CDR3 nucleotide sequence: TGTGCCAGCAGCTTAGTAACAGGGGCGAATGGCTACACCTTC.

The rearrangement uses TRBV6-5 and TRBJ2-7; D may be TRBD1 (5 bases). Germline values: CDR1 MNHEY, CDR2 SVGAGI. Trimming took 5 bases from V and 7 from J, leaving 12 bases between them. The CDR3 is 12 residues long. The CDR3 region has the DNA TGTGCCAGCAGTCCAGGGATAGTTGAGCAGTACTTC. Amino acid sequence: CASSPGIVEQYF.

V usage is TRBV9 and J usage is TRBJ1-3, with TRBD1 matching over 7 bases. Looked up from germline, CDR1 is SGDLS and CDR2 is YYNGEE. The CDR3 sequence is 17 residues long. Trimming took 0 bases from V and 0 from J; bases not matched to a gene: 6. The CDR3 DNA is TGTGCCAGCAGCGTAGGGCAGGGGGGATTCTCTGGAAACACCATATATTTT. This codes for CASSVGQGGFSGNTIYF.

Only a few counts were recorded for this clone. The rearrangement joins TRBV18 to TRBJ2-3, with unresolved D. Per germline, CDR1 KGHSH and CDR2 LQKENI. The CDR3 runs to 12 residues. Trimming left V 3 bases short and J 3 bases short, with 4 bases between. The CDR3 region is CASSPATDTQYF. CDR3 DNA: TGTGCCAGCTCACCTGCGACAGATACGCAGTATTTT.

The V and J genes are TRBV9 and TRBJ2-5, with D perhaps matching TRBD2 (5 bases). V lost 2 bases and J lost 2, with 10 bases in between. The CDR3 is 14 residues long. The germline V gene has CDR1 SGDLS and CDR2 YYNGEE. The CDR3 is CASSVGPGQETQYF. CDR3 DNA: TGTGCCAGCAGCGTTGGCCCGGGGCAAGAGACCCAGTACTTC.

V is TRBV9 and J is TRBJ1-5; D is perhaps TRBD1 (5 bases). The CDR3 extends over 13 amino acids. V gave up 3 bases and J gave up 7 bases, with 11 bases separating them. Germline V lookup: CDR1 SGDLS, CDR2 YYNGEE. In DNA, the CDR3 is TGTGCCAGCAGCGGCGACCGGGGGCAGCCCCAGCATTTT. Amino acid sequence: CASSGDRGQPQHF.

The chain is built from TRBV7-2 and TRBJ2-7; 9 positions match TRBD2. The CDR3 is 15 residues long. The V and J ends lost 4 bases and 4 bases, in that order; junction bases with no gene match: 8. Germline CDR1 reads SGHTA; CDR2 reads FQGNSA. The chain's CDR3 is CASSYIAGAGYEQYF. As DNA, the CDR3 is TGTGCCAGCAGCTACATAGCGGGGGCGGGGTACGAGCAGTACTTC.

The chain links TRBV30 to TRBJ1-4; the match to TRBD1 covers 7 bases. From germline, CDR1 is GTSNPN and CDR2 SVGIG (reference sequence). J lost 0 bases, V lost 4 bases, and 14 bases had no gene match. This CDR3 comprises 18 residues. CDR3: CAWKLGTVNLATNEKLFF. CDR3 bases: TGTGCCTGGAAGCTCGGGACAGTTAACCTTGCAACTAATGAAAAACTGTTTTTT.

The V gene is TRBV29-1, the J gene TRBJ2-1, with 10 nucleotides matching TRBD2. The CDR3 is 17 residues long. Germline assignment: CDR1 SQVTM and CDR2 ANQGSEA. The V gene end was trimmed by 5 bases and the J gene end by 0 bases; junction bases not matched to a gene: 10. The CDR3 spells CSVSGTSATSSYNEQFF. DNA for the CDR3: TGCAGCGTTTCCGGGACTAGCGCAACGAGCTCCTACAATGAGCAGTTCTTC.